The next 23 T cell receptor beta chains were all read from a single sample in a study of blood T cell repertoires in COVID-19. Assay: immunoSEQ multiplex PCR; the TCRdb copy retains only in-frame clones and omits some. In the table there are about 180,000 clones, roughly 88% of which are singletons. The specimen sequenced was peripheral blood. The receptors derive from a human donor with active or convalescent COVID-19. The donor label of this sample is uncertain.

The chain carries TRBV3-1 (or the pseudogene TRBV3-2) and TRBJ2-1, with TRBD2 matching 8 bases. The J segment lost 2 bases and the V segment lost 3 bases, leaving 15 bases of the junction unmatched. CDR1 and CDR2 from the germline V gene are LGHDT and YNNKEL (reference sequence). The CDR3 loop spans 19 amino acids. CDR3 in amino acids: CASSHARGARGAPYNEQFF. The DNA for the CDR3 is TGTGCCAGCAGCCACGCACGGGGGGCGCGGGGGGCTCCCTACAATGAGCAGTTCTTC.

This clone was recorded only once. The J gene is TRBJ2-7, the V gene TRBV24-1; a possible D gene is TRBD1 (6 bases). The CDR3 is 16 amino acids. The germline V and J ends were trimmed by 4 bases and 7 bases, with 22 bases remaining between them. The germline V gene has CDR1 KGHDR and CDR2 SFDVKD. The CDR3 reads CATSELNRDPAGEQYF. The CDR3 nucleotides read TGTGCCACCAGTGAGCTGAACAGGGACCCCGCTGGAGAGCAGTACTTC.

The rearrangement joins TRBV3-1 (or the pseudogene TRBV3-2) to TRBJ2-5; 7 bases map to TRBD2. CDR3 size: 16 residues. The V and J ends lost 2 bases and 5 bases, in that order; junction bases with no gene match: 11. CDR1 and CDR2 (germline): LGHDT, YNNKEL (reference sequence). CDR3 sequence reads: CASSQRTSWSGETQYF. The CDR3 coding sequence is TGTGCCAGCAGCCAACGGACTAGTTGGTCAGGCGAGACCCAGTACTTC.

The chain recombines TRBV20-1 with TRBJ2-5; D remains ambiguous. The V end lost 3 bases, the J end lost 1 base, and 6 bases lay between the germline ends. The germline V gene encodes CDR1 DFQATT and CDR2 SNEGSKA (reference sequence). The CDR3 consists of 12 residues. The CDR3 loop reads CSASDSQETQYF. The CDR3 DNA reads TGCAGTGCTAGTGATAGCCAAGAGACCCAGTACTTC.

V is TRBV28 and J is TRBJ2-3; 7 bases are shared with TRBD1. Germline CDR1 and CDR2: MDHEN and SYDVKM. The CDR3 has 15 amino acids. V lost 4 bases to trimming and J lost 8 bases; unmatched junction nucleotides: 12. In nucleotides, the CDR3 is TGTGCCAGCAGTTCCCCAGGGGGAGTATCGGCTACGCAGTATTTT. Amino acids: CASSSPGGVSATQYF.

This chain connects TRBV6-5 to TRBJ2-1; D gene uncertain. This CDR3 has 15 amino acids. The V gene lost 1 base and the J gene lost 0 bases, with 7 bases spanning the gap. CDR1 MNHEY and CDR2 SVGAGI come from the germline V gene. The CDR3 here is CASSYYSNSYNEQFF. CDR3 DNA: TGTGCCAGCAGTTACTATTCCAACTCCTACAATGAGCAGTTCTTC.

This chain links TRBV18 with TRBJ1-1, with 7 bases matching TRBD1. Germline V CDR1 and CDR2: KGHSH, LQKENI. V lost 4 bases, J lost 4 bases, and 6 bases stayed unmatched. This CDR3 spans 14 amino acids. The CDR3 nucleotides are TGTGCCAGCTCACAATCTACAGGGGTCACTGAAGCTTTCTTT. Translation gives CASSQSTGVTEAFF. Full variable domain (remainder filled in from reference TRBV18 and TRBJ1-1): NAGVMQNPRHLVRRRGQEARLRCSPMKGHSHVYWYRQLPEEGLKFMVYLQKENIIDESGMPKERFSAEFPKEGPSILRIQQVVRGDSAAYFCASSQSTGVTEAFFGQGTRLTVV.

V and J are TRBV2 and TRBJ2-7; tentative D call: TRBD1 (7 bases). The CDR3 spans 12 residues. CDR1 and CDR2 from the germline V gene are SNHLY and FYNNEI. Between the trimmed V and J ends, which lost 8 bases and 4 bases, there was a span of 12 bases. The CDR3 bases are TGTGCCAGCGTTTCAGGGGGGTACGAGCAGTACTTC. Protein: CASVSGGYEQYF.

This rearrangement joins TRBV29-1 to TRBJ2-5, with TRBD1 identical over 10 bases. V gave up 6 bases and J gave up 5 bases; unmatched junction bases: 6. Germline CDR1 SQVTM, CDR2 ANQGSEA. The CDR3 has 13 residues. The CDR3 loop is CSVDRGTGETQYF. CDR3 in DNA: TGCAGCGTGGACAGGGGGACGGGGGAGACCCAGTACTTC.

CDR3 in DNA: TGTGCCAGCAAGACCCCGCCAGGCCAGGGGTCCGCCTCCCTCTATGGCTACACCTTC. Residues: CASKTPPGQGSASLYGYTF. V is TRBV28 and J is TRBJ1-2; D is perhaps TRBD1 (6 bases). Trimming removed 7 bases at V and 4 bases at J, with 31 bases between. CDR3 length: 19 residues. CDR1 MDHEN and CDR2 SYDVKM come from the germline V gene.

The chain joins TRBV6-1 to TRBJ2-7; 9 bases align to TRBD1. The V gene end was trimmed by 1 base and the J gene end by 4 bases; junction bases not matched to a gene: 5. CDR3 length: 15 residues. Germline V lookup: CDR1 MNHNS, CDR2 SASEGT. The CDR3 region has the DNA TGTGCCAGCAGTGAAGGGGGGACAGGGCTTTACGAGCAGTACTTC. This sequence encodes CASSEGGTGLYEQYF.

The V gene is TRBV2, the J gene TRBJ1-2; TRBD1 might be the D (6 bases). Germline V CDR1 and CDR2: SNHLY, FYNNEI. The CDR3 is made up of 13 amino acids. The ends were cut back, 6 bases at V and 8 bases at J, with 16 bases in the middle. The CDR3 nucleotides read TGTGCCAGCAGCGCCGCGTACAGGGAGGGCTACACCTTC. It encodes CASSAAYREGYTF.

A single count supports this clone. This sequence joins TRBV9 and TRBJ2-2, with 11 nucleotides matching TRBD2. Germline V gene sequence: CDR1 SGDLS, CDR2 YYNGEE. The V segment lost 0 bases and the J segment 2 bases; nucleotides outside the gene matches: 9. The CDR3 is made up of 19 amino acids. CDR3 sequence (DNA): TGTGCCAGCAGCGTAGGCGGTCTAGCGGGAGGCCTAAACACCGGGGAGCTGTTTTTT. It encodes CASSVGGLAGGLNTGELFF.

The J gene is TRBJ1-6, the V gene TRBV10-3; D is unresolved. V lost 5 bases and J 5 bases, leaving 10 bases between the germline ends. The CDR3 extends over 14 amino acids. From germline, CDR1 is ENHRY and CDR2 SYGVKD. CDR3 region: CAISLQENNSPLHF. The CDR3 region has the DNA TGTGCCATCAGTCTCCAGGAAAATAATTCACCCCTCCACTTT.

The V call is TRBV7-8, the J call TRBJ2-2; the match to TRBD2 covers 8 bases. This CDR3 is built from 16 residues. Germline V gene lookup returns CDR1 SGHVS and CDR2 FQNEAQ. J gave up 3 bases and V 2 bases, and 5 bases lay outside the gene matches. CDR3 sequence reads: CASSLLAGTYTGELFF. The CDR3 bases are TGTGCCAGCAGCTTATTAGCGGGGACTTACACCGGGGAGCTGTTTTTT.

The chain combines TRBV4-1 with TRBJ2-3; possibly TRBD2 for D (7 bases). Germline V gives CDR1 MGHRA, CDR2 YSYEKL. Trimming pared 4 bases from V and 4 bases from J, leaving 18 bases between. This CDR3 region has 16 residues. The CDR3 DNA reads TGCGCCAGCAGCCGGCTGGGGGCGGGAGTAGCAGATACGCAGTATTTT. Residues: CASSRLGAGVADTQYF.

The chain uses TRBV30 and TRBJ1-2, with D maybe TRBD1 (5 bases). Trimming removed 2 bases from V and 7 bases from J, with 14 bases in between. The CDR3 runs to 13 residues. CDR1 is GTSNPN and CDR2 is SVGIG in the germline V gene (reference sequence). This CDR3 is CAWSIMGGGGYTF. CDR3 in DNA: TGTGCCTGGAGTATAATGGGGGGGGGTGGCTACACCTTC.

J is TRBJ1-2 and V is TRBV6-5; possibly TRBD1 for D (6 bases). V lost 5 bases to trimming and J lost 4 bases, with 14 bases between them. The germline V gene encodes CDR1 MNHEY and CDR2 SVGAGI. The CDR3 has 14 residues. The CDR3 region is CASSTLQGSYGYTF. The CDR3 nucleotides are TGTGCCAGCAGTACCCTACAGGGAAGCTATGGCTACACCTTC.

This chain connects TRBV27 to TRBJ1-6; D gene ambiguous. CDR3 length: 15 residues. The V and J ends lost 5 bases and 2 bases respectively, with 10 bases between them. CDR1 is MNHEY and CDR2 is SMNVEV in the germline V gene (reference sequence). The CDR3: CASSPDSAYNSPLHF. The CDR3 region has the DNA TGTGCCAGCAGTCCCGACTCGGCCTATAATTCACCCCTCCACTTT.

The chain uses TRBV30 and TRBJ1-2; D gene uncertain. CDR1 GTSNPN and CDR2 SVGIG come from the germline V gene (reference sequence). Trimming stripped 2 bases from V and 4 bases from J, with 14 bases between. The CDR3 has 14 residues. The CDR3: CAWSPQPRSYGYTF. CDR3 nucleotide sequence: TGTGCCTGGAGTCCCCAGCCTAGGTCCTATGGCTACACCTTC.

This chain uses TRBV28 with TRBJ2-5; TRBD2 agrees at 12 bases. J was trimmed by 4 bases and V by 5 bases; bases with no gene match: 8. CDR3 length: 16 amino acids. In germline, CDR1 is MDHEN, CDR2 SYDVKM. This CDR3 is CASSIRLAGVGETQYF. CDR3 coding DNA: TGTGCCAGCAGTATCCGACTAGCGGGGGTAGGAGAGACCCAGTACTTC.

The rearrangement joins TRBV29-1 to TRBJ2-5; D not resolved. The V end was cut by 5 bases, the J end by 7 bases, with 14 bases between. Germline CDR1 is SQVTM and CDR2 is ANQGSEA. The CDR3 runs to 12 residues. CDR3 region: CSVSETSRTQYF. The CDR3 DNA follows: TGCAGCGTTTCCGAAACTTCGAGGACCCAGTACTTC.

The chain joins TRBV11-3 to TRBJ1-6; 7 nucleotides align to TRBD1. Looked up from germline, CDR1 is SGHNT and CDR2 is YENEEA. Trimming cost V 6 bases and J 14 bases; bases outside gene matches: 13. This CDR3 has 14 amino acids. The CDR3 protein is CASSSGGQSYTLHF. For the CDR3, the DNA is TGTGCCAGCAGTTCAGGGGGGCAGTCATACACCCTCCACTTT. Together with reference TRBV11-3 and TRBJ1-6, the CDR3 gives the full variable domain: EAGVVQSPRYKIIEKKQPVAFWCNPISGHNTLYWYLQNLGQGPELLIRYENEEAVDDSQLPKDRFSAERLKGVDSTLKIQPAELGDSAVYLCASSSGGQSYTLHFGNGTRLTVT.